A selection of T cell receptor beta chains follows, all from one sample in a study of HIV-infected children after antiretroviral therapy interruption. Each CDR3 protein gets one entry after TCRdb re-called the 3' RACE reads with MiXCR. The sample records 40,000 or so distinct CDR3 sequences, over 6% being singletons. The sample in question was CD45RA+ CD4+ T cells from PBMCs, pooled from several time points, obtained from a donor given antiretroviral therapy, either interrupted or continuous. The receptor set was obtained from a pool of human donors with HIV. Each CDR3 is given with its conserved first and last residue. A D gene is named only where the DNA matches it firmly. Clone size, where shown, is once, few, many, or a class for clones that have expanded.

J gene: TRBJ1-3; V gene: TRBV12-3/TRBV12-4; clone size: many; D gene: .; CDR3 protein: CASSLGQTYSGNTLYF; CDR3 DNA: TGTGCCAGCAGTTTAGGACAGACATATTCTGGAAATACGCTCTATTTT
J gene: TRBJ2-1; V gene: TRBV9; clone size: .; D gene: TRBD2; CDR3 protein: CASSAAPAGAAFNEQFF; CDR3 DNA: TGTGCCAGCAGCGCAGCCCCAGCGGGAGCTGCTTTCAATGAGCAGTTCTTC
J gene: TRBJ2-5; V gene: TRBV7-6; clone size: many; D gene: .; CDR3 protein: CASSLAVEAQETQYF; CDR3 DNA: TGTGCCAGCAGCTTAGCGGTCGAGGCCCAAGAGACCCAGTACTTC
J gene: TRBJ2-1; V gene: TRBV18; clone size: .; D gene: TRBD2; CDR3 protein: CASSPHGGLAGSYNEQFF; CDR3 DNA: TGTGCCAGCTCACCCCACGGAGGACTAGCAGGCTCCTACAATGAGCAGTTCTTC
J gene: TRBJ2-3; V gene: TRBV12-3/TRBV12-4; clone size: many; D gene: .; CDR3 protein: CASTHQNTDTQYF; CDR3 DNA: TGTGCCAGCACCCATCAAAACACAGATACGCAGTATTTT
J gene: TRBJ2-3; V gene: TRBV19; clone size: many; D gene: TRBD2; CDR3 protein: CASRLAGGLDTQYF; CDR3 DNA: TGTGCCAGTCGTTTAGCGGGGGGCCTAGATACGCAGTATTTT
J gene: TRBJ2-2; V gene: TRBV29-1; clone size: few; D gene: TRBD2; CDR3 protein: CSVAGTTHTGELFF; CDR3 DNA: TGCAGCGTTGCCGGGACTACGCACACCGGGGAGCTGTTTTTT
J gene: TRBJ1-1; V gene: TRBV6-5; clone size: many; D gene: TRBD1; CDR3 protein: CASSQFLTGYTEAFF; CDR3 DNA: TGTGCCAGCAGCCAATTCTTGACAGGGTATACTGAAGCTTTCTTT
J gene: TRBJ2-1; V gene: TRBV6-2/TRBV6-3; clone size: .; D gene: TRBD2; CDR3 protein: CASSYSGLAGHHEQFF; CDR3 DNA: TGTGCCAGCAGTTACTCGGGACTAGCGGGACATCATGAGCAGTTCTTC
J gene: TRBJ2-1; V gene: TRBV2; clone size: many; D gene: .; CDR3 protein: CASSDLGEYAEQFF; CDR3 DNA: TGTGCCAGCAGTGATCTGGGGGAGTATGCTGAGCAGTTCTTC
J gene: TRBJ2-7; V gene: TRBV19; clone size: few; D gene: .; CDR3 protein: CASRPTGLSYEQYF; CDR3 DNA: TGTGCCAGTAGGCCAACCGGACTATCCTACGAGCAGTACTTC
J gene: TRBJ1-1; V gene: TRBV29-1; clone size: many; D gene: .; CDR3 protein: CSVEEGHMSTEAFF; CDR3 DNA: TGCAGCGTTGAAGAAGGACATATGTCCACTGAAGCTTTCTTT
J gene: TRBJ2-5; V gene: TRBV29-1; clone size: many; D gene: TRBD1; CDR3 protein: CSVEGQNLGETQYF; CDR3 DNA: TGCAGCGTTGAGGGACAGAACCTCGGAGAGACCCAGTACTTC
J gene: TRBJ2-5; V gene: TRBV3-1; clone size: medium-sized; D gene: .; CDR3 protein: CASSRLGVNQDTQYF; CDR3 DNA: TGTGCCAGCAGTCGACTGGGGGTTAACCAAGACACCCAGTACTTT
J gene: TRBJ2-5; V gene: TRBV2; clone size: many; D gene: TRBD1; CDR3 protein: CASSKDRGRDQDTQYF; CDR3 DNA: TGTGCCAGCAGTAAAGACAGGGGGCGCGACCAAGACACCCAGTACTTT
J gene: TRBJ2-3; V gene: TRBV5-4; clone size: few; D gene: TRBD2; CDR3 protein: CASSTVRGVRTDTQYF; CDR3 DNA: TGTGCCAGCAGCACCGTTCGGGGGGTCCGCACAGATACGCAGTATTTT
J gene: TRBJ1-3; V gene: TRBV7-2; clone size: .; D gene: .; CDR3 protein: CASSLSSTSGNTIYF; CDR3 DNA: TGTGCCAGCAGCTTAAGCTCAACATCTGGAAACACCATATATTTT
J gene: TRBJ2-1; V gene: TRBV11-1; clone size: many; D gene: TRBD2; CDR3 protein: CASSSSGMSNNEQFF; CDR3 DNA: TGTGCCAGCAGCTCTAGCGGGATGTCGAACAATGAGCAGTTCTTC
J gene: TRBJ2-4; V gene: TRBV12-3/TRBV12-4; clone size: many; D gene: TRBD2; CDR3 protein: CASSLALSGGGRHIQYF; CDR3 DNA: TGTGCCAGCAGTTTAGCCCTCTCCGGGGGGGGCAGGCACATTCAGTACTTC
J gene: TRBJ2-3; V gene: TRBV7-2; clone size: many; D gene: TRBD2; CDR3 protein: CASSYSGGAYTQYF; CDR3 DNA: TGTGCCAGCAGCTACAGCGGGGGGGCTTATACGCAGTATTTT
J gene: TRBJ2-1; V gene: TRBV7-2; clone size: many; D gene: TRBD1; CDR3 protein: CASSVTGAPLIRNEQFF; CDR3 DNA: TGTGCCAGCAGCGTCACAGGGGCCCCTCTTATCCGCAATGAGCAGTTCTTC
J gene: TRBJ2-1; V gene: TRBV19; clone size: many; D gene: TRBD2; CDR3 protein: CASSIAASGTHYNEQFF; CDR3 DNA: TGTGCCAGTAGTATCGCGGCTAGCGGGACTCACTACAATGAGCAGTTCTTC
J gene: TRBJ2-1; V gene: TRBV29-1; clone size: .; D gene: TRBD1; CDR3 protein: CSVEGQGKRYNEQFF; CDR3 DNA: TGCAGCGTTGAAGGACAGGGGAAGAGGTACAATGAGCAGTTCTTC
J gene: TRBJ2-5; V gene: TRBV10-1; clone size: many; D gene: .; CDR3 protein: CASSESLAGTQYF; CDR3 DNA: TGCGCCAGCAGTGAATCGCTAGCAGGGACCCAGTACTTC
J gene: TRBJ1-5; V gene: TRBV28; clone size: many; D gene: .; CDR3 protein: CASTLLSGSNQPQHF; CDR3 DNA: TGTGCCAGCACCCTCCTATCCGGGTCCAATCAGCCCCAGCATTTT
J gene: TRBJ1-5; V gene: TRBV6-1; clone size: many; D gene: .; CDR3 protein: CASSERLYQPQHF; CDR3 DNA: TGTGCCAGCAGTGAAAGGCTGTACCAGCCCCAGCATTTT